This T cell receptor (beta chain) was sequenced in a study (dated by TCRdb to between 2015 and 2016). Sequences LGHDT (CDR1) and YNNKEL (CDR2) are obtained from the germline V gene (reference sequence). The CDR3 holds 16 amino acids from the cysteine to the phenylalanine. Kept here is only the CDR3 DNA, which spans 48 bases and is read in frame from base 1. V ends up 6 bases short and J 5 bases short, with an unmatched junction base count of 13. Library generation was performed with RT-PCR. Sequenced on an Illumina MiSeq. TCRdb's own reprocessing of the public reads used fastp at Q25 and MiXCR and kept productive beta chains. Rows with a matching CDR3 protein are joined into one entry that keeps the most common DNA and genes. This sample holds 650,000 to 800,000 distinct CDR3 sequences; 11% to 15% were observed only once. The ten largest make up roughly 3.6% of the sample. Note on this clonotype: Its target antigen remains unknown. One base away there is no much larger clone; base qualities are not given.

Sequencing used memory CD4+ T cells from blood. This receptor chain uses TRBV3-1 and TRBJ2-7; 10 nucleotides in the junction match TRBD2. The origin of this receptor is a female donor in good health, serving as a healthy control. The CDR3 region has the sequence CASRKGLAGVENEQYF. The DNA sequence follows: TGTGCCAGCAGAAAGGGCCTAGCGGGAGTAGAAAACGAGCAGTACTTC.